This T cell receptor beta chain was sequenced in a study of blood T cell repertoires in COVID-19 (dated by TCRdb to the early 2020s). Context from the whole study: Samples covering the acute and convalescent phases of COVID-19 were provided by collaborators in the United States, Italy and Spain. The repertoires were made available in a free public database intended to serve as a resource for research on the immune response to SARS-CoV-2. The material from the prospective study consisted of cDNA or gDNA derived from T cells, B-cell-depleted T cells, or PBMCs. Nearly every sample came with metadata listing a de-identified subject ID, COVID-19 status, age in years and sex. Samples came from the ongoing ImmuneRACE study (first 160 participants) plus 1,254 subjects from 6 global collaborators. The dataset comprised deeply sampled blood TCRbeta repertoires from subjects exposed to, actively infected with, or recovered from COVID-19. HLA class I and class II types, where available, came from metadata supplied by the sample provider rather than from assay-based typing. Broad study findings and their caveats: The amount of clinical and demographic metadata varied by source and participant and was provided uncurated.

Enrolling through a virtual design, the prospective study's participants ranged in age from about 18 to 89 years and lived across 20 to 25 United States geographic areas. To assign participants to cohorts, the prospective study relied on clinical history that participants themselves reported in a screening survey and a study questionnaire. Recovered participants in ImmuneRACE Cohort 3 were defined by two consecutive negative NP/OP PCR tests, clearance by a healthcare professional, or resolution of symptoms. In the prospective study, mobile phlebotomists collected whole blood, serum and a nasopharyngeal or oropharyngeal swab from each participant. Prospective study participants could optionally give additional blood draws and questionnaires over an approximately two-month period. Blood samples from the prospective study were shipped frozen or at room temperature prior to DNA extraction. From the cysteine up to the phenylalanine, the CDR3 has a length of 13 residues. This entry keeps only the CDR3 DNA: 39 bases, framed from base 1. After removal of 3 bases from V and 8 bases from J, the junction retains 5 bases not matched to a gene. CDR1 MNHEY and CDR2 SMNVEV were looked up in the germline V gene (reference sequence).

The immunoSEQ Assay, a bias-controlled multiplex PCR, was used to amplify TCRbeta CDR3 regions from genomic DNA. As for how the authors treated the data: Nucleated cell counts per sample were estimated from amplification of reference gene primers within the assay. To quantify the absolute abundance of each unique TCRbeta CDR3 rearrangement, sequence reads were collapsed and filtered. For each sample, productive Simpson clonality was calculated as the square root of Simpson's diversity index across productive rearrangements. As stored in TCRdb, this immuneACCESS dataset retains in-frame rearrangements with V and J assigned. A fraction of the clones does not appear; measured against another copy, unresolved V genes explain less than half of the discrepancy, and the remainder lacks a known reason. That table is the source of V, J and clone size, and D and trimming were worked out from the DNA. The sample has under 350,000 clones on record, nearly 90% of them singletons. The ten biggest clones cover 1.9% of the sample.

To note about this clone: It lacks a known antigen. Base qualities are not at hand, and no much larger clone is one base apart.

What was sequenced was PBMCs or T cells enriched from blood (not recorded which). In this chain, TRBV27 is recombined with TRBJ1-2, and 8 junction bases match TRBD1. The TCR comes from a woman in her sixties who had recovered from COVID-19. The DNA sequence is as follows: TGTGCCAGCAGTTTTGGACAGGGTGGAGGCTACACCTTC. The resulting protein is CASSFGQGGGYTF.